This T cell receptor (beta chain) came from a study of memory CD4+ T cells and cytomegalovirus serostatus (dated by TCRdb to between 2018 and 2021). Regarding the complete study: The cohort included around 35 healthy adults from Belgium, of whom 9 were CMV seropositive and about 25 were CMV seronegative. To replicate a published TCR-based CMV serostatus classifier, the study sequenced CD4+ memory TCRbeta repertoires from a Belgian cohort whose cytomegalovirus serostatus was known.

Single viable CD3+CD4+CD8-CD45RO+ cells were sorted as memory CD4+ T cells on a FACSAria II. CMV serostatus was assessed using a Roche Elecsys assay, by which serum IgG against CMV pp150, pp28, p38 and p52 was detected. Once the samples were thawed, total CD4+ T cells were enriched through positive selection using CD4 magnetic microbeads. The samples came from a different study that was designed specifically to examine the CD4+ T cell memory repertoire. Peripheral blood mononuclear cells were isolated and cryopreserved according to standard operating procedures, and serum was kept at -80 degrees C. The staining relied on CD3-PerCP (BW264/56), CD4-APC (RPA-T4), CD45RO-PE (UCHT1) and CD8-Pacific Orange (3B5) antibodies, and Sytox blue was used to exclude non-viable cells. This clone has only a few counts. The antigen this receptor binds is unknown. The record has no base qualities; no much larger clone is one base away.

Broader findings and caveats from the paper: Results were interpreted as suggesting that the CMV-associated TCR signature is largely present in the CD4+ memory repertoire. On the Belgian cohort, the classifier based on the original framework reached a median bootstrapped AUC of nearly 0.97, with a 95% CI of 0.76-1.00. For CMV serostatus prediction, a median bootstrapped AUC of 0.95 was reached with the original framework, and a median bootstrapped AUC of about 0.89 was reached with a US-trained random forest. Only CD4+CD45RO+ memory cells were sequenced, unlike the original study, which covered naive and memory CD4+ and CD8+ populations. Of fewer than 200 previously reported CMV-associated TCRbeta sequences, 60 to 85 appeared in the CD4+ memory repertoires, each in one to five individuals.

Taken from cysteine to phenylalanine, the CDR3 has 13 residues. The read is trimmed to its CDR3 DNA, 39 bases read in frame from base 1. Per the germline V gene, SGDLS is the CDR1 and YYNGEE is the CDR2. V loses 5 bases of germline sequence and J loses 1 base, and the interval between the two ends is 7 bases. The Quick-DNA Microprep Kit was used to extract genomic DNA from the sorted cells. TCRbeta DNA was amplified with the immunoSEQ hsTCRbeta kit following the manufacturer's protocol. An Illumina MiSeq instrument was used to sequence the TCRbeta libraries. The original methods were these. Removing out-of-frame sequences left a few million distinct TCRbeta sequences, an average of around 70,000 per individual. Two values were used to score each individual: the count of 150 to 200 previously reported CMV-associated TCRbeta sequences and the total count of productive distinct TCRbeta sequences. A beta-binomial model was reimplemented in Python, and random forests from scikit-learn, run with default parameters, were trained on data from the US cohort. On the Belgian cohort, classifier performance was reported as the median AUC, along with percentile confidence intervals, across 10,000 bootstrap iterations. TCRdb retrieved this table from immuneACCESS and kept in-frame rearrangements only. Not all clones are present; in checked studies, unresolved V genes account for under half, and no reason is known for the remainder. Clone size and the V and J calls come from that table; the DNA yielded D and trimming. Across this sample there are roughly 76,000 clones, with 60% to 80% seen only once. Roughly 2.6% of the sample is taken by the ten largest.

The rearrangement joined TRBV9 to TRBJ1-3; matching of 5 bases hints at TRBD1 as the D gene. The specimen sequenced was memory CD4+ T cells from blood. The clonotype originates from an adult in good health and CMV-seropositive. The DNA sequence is TGTGCCAGCAGAGCAGGGTCTGGAAACACCATATATTTT. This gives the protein CASRAGSGNTIYF. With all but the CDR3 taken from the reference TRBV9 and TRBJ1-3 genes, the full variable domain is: DSGVTQTPKHLITATGQRVTLRCSPRSGDLSVYWYQQSLDQGLQFLIQYYNGEERAKGNILERFSAQQFPDLHSELNLSSLELGDSALYFCASRAGSGNTIYFGEGSWLTVV.